A selection of T cell receptor beta chains follows, all from one sample in a study of blood T cells in healthy people across ages. TCRdb re-analysed the 5' RACE reads in MiXCR, keeping a single row per CDR3 protein. The sample includes hundreds of thousands of distinct CDR3 sequences, approximately 25% seen only once; the top ten take 8% to 10%. The same specimen was also included in a second study, on T cells of mothers and their children.

Material for sequencing was blood. These receptors were taken from a boy under 18 in good health. Both conserved end residues are part of each CDR3. The order of the fields is V gene, clone size, D gene, J gene, CDR3 DNA, CDR3 protein. The D gene is left open where the match is weak. For some rows the clone size is stated as once, few or many, or as a class when expanded; others skip it.

TRBV12-3/TRBV12-4	NA	TRBD2	TRBJ2-3	TGTGCCAGCAGGGGGGCTCTAGCGGGGGGTCCCCTGGATACGCAGTATTTT	CASRGALAGGPLDTQYF
TRBV20-1	NA	TRBD2	TRBJ2-5	TGCAGTGCTAGAGCGACTAGCGGGGGATTACAAGAGACCCAGTACTTC	CSARATSGGLQETQYF
TRBV9	once	TRBD2	TRBJ2-1	TGTGCCAGCAGCGTAATGCGGGGGGGCCTGGATGAGCAGTTCTTC	CASSVMRGGLDEQFF
TRBV7-2	few	TRBD2	TRBJ2-3	TGTGCCAGCAGCTTGCGGACTAGCGGGGGGACCGTAACTAGCACAGATACGCAGTATTTT	CASSLRTSGGTVTSTDTQYF
TRBV7-8	NA	NA	TRBJ1-6	TGTGCCAGCAGCCCCACGGTAGGAAGCACCAATTCACCCCTCCACTTT	CASSPTVGSTNSPLHF
TRBV5-6	NA	NA	TRBJ2-3	TGTGCCAGCAGCTTGGAAGAGTTGGCGGCTAGCACAGATACGCAGTATTTT	CASSLEELAASTDTQYF
TRBV4-3	NA	NA	TRBJ2-7	TGCGCCAGCAGCCCCTCCGCAGGGGTTTACGAGCAGTACTTC	CASSPSAGVYEQYF
TRBV6-2/TRBV6-3	few	TRBD1	TRBJ2-3	TGTGCCAGCAGGACCGGGACAGGGGGGATAGATACGCAGTATTTT	CASRTGTGGIDTQYF
TRBV3-1	many	NA	TRBJ2-7	TGTGCCAGCAGCCTACGTAGGGAATACGAGCAGTACTTC	CASSLRREYEQYF
TRBV20-1	NA	NA	TRBJ2-7	TGCAGTGCGACCGACCTAGACAACTCCTACGAGCAGTACTTC	CSATDLDNSYEQYF
TRBV28	few	TRBD2	TRBJ2-1	TGTGCCAGCAGTCAGGAACTAGCGGGAGGGCTAGGTGAGCAGTTCTTC	CASSQELAGGLGEQFF
TRBV29-1	few	NA	TRBJ1-2	TGCAGCGTTTATCTTAACTATGGCTACACCTTC	CSVYLNYGYTF
TRBV2	NA	NA	TRBJ2-7	TGTGCCAGCAGTACAATTATCTACGAGCAGTACTTC	CASSTIIYEQYF
TRBV20-1	NA	TRBD2	TRBJ2-7	TGCAGTGCTAGAGACCTGACTAGCGGGAGGTTCAACGAGCAGTACTTC	CSARDLTSGRFNEQYF
TRBV28	NA	NA	TRBJ1-2	TGTGTCAGCAGTTTCGGGACGGAGAACTATGGCTACACCTTC	CVSSFGTENYGYTF
TRBV7-2	NA	NA	TRBJ2-3	TGTGCCAGTGGTCGGCGGTCGGATACGCAGTATTTT	CASGRRSDTQYF
TRBV6-2/TRBV6-3	few	NA	TRBJ2-5	TGTGCCAGCAGTTATTTAGGGCGCGAGACCCAGTACTTC	CASSYLGRETQYF
TRBV27	once	NA	TRBJ1-4	TGTGCCAGCACCTCCTTGACCTTAAATGAAGAACTGTTTTTT	CASTSLTLNEELFF
TRBV6-1	few	TRBD2	TRBJ2-1	TGTGCCAGCAGTCTTACAGCGGGGCGTTGGGATGAGCAGTTCTTC	CASSLTAGRWDEQFF
TRBV9	NA	TRBD2	TRBJ2-7	TGTGCCAGCAGTGGGACTAGCAAGCCCTACGAGCAGTACTTC	CASSGTSKPYEQYF
TRBV7-9	few	NA	TRBJ2-5	TGTGCCAGCAGCTTGTCGGTCGGGACACAACAAGAGACCCAGTACTTC	CASSLSVGTQQETQYF
TRBV20-1	NA	TRBD2	TRBJ2-7	TGCAGTGCTAGAGGGGACTATGCCTACGAGCAGTACTTC	CSARGDYAYEQYF
TRBV20-1	once	TRBD1	TRBJ2-7	TGCAGTGCTAGCGGGGGGACAGGGGTCTCCTACGAGCAGTACTTC	CSASGGTGVSYEQYF
TRBV25-1	few	NA	TRBJ2-7	TGTGCCAGCAGTGGCTTTACAAGAGGAAGCTCCTACGAGCAGTACTTC	CASSGFTRGSSYEQYF
TRBV6-9	few	TRBD1	TRBJ2-4	TGTGCCAGCAATCAGGGACAGGGAAAAAACATTCAGTACTTC	CASNQGQGKNIQYF
TRBV20-1	NA	TRBD2	TRBJ2-5	TGCAGTGCCACCCTCGGTGCGGGGGGTGGTCAGGAGACCCAGTACTTC	CSATLGAGGGQETQYF
TRBV28	once	NA	TRBJ2-5	TGTGCCAGCAGCTTGCTTATGGAGACCCAGTACTTC	CASSLLMETQYF